This T cell receptor (beta chain) is from a study of shared clonotypes between healthy human individuals. Study-level results: The authors expected sequencing depth to affect clonotype sharing among donors.

Per germline, CDR1 MDHEN and CDR2 SYDVKM. The CDR3 covers 12 residues. V lost 6 bases to trimming and J lost 7 bases, with 9 bases between them. Concerning this clone itself: The antigen is undetermined. At the DNA level, this CDR3 is encoded by other sequences in the same sample as well.

Profiled with immunoSEQ multiplex PCR; TCRdb holds only in-frame clones, not every one. The data contain roughly 760,000 clones, around two thirds of them singletons. This clonotype originated in a woman aged 25 to 45 in good health. The chain combines TRBV28 with TRBJ1-4; D is unresolved. The sequenced material came from memory CD4+ T cells sorted from blood. The sample's subset: CD45RA-negative fraction. CDR3 amino acids: CASRAGGEKLFF. As DNA, the CDR3 is TGTGCCAGCAGGGCAGGAGGTGAAAAACTGTTTTTT.